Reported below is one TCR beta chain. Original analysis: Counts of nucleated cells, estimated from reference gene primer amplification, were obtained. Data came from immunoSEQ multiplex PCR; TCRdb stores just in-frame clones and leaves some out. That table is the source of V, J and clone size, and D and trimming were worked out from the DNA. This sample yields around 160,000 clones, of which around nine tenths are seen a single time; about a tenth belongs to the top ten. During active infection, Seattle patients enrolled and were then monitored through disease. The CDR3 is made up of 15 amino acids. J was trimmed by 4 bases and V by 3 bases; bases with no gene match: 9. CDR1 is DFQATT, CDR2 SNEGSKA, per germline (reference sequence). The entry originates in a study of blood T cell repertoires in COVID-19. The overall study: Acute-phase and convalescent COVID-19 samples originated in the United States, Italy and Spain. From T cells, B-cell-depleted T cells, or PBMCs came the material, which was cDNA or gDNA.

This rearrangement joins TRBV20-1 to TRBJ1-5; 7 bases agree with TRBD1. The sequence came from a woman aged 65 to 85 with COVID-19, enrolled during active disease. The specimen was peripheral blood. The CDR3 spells CSASPRAGGNQPQHF. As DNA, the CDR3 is TGCAGTGCTAGTCCCAGGGCAGGGGGGAATCAGCCCCAGCATTTT.